These 23 T cell receptor beta chains share one sample of origin, sequenced in a study of blood T cell repertoires in COVID-19. The protocol was immunoSEQ multiplex PCR, while the TCRdb copy is restricted to in-frame clones and leaves out a portion. This sample has a few hundred thousand clones; over 75% occur once, and the top ten carry approximately 2%. Sequencing used PBMCs or T cells enriched from blood (not recorded which). The receptor source for this set is a woman between 50 and 59 years old who had recovered from COVID-19.

This clone has more than one count but fewer than ten. V usage is TRBV27 and J usage is TRBJ2-7; weak D call: TRBD2 (5 bases). The germline V gene has CDR1 MNHEY and CDR2 SMNVEV (reference sequence). V gave up 1 base and J gave up 2 bases, with 12 bases separating them. The CDR3 extends over 15 amino acids. The DNA for the CDR3 is TGTGCCAGCAGTTTATTCGGCGGGTTAACCTACGAGCAGTACTTC. It translates to CASSLFGGLTYEQYF.

This clone appeared a single time. The rearrangement uses TRBV7-9 and TRBJ2-1; tentatively, D is TRBD2 (6 bases). The CDR3 consists of 16 residues. The germline V gene encodes CDR1 SEHNR and CDR2 FQNEAQ (reference sequence). The V and J ends lost 5 bases and 0 bases respectively, with 14 bases between them. CDR3 loop: CASSTLGLRSYNEQFF. The CDR3 DNA reads TGTGCCAGCAGCACTCTGGGACTCCGCTCCTACAATGAGCAGTTCTTC.

This clone was seen only a few times. This chain connects TRBV29-1 to TRBJ2-1; 9 positions agree with TRBD2. Germline trimming cut 6 bases from V and 7 bases from J; bases unmatched to any gene: 10. The CDR3 length is 14 residues. Germline V CDR1 and CDR2: SQVTM, ANQGSEA. For the CDR3, the DNA is TGCAGCGTAGTACTAGCGGGCCGGATGAATGAGCAGTTCTTC. Protein: CSVVLAGRMNEQFF.

J is TRBJ2-1 and V is TRBV12-5, with a weak D call TRBD2 (6 bases). Trimming shortened V by 4 bases and J by 9 bases, and 19 bases separated the two germline ends. The CDR3 runs to 15 residues. Germline-derived CDR1 and CDR2 are LGHNT and FRNRAP. The CDR3 nucleotides are TGTGCTAGTGGTTCGTACGGGAGAGGGGCAGGTGAGCAGTTCTTC. Its protein product is CASGSYGRGAGEQFF.

V gene TRBV5-4 combines with J gene TRBJ2-7; 9 nucleotides line up with TRBD1. The length of the CDR3 is 14 residues. Germline V CDR1 and CDR2: SGHNT, YYREEE (reference sequence). Germline trimming cut 3 bases from V and 5 bases from J; bases unmatched to any gene: 6. The CDR3 sequence: CASSSTGGSDEQYF. Here the CDR3 DNA reads TGTGCCAGCAGCTCAACAGGGGGCTCGGACGAGCAGTACTTC.

The chain is built from TRBV7-9 and TRBJ1-1; D gene unclear. The germline CDR1 and CDR2 sequences are SEHNR and FQNEAQ (reference sequence). V was clipped by 3 bases and J by 6 bases, with 11 bases between them. The CDR3 has 13 amino acids. Here the CDR3 DNA reads TGTGCCAGCAGCTTTACGGGGAGGGCTGAAGCTTTCTTT. Its translation: CASSFTGRAEAFF.

The rearrangement joins TRBV29-1 to TRBJ2-1, with 8 nucleotides matching TRBD2. Germline values: CDR1 SQVTM, CDR2 ANQGSEA. The ends lost 5 bases at V and 3 bases at J; junction bases unmatched: 3. CDR3 length equals 13 residues. This chain's CDR3 is CSVREGLYNEQFF. The CDR3 DNA reads as TGCAGCGTTCGGGAGGGCCTCTACAATGAGCAGTTCTTC.

The chain has TRBV5-1 and TRBJ2-3, with a possible D match to TRBD2 (6 bases). The CDR3 is 14 amino acids. CDR1 is SGHRS, CDR2 YFSETQ, per germline. V lost 4 bases to trimming and J lost 0 bases, with 9 bases between them. The CDR3 DNA reads as TGCGCCAGCAGCACCGGGAGCAGCACAGATACGCAGTATTTT. Its protein is CASSTGSSTDTQYF. The complete variable domain, with remaining parts taken from reference TRBV5-1 and TRBJ2-3, reads KAGVTQTPRYLIKTRGQQVTLSCSPISGHRSVSWYQQTPGQGLQFLFEYFSETQRNKGNFPGRFSGRQFSNSRSEMNVSTLELGDSALYLCASSTGSSTDTQYFGPGTRLTVL.

The rearrangement uses TRBV7-3 and TRBJ2-1; 11 nucleotides align to TRBD2. The CDR3 runs 15 residues. Germline trimming cut 1 base from V and 5 bases from J; bases unmatched to any gene: 1. The germline V gene encodes CDR1 SGHTA and CDR2 FQGTGA. In DNA, the CDR3 is TGTGCCAGCAGCTTAATAGCGGGAGGGGACAATGAGCAGTTCTTC. Encoded protein: CASSLIAGGDNEQFF.

This clone has more than one count but fewer than ten. The CDR3 spells CASNPAGGVGEKLFF. The CDR3 DNA sequence: TGTGCCAGCAACCCGGCGGGGGGCGTGGGTGAAAAACTGTTTTTT. This chain connects TRBV28 to TRBJ1-4, with D possibly being TRBD1 (6 bases). The CDR3 runs 15 residues. V was pared by 7 bases and J by 7 bases, with 19 bases between. CDR1 and CDR2 from the germline V gene are MDHEN and SYDVKM.

The gene calls are TRBV28 and TRBJ2-5; 9 nucleotides agree with TRBD1. Unmatched junction bases numbered 5, after V lost 1 base and J lost 2 bases. The CDR3 is made up of 16 amino acids. Germline V CDR1 and CDR2: MDHEN, SYDVKM. CDR3 coding DNA: TGTGCCAGCAGTTTATCGACAGGGGGGTTACAAGAGACCCAGTACTTC. It is translated as CASSLSTGGLQETQYF.

The chain links TRBV5-1 to TRBJ2-2; D gene uncertain. V lost 2 bases and J 4 bases, leaving 18 bases between the germline ends. Germline CDR1 SGHRS, CDR2 YFSETQ. The CDR3 covers 17 residues. The CDR3 DNA sequence: TGCGCCAGCAGCTTAGTTGTTGCTGAGTATGGCACCGGGGAGCTGTTTTTT. This encodes CASSLVVAEYGTGELFF.

This rearrangement joins TRBV7-9 to TRBJ1-1; 9 bases line up with TRBD1. V shed 5 bases, J shed 11 bases, and the junction held 12 bases outside the gene matches. Germline CDR1 is SEHNR and CDR2 is FQNEAQ (reference sequence). CDR3 size: 14 residues. The CDR3 DNA sequence: TGTGCCAGCAGCGGAGACAGGGGGGGTGATGGCGCTTTCTTT. Its translation is CASSGDRGGDGAFF.

This clone was detected a few times. The J gene is TRBJ1-1, the V gene TRBV27, with D perhaps TRBD1 (5 bases). Trimming left V 8 bases short and J 0 bases short, with 16 bases between. This CDR3 contains 15 residues. CDR1 and CDR2 from the germline V gene are MNHEY and SMNVEV (reference sequence). The CDR3 coding sequence is TGTGCCAGCTCCCGTTGGGGGGAAATGAACACTGAAGCTTTCTTT. It encodes CASSRWGEMNTEAFF.

This clone was counted a few times. The rearrangement uses TRBV29-1 and TRBJ1-1; D perhaps matches TRBD1 (5 bases). The CDR3 is made up of 14 amino acids. CDR1 is SQVTM and CDR2 is ANQGSEA in the germline V gene. V was cut by 4 bases and J by 4 bases, with 16 bases left in between. The CDR3 bases are TGCAGCGTTGCCCCAGGCGGGGGGGGCACTGAAGCTTTCTTT. Encoded protein: CSVAPGGGGTEAFF.

V and J are TRBV19 and TRBJ1-1; D not certain. The CDR3 is 14 residues long. V was clipped by 3 bases and J by 1 base, with 9 bases between them. Per the germline V gene, CDR1 is LNHDA and CDR2 is SQIVND (reference sequence). CDR3 in amino acids: CASSMGRWNTEAFF. Here the CDR3 DNA reads TGTGCCAGTAGTATGGGCCGGTGGAACACTGAAGCTTTCTTT.

This chain links TRBV19 with TRBJ2-1, with D perhaps matching TRBD2 (6 bases). This CDR3 is built from 13 residues. The ends were cut back, 3 bases at V and 10 bases at J, with 13 bases in the middle. The germline gives CDR1 LNHDA, CDR2 SQIVND (reference sequence). The CDR3 nucleotides are TGTGCCAGTAGTATCGAAGGCGGGGCCGAGCAGTTCTTC. It translates to CASSIEGGAEQFF. Based on the CDR3 plus reference TRBV19 and TRBJ2-1, the full variable domain is DGGITQSPKYLFRKEGQNVTLSCEQNLNHDAMYWYRQDPGQGLRLIYYSQIVNDFQKGDIAEGYSVSREKKESFPLTVTSAQKNPTAFYLCASSIEGGAEQFFGPGTRLTVL.

The rearrangement links TRBV11-3 to TRBJ2-2, with D hard to call. The CDR3 has 12 residues. Germline V gene data show CDR1 as SGHNT and CDR2 as YENEEA. V was clipped by 5 bases and J by 2 bases, with 3 bases between them. For the CDR3, the DNA is TGTGCCAGCAGCACAAACACCGGGGAGCTGTTTTTT. Amino acids: CASSTNTGELFF.

Only a few counts were recorded for this clone. The rearrangement links TRBV28 to TRBJ2-3; a weak D match, TRBD2 (8 bases). Looked up from germline, CDR1 is MDHEN and CDR2 is SYDVKM. V was trimmed by 3 bases and J by 4 bases, leaving 17 bases between them. This CDR3 is built from 16 residues. The CDR3 DNA follows: TGTGCCAGCAGTTTTTTCGGGAGGGGGCAGGCAGATACGCAGTATTTT. Its protein product is CASSFFGRGQADTQYF.

This clone was picked up one time. The chain carries TRBV12-3 or TRBV12-4 and TRBJ2-4; 7 bases agree with TRBD1. This CDR3 has 13 amino acids. V shed 2 bases, J shed 8 bases, and the junction held 3 bases outside the gene matches. CDR3 bases: TGTGCCAGCAGTTTAAACAGGGGCCACATTCAGTACTTC. Translation gives CASSLNRGHIQYF.

V is TRBV5-1 and J is TRBJ1-2, with D possibly matching TRBD1 (6 bases). Trimming removed 2 bases from V and 2 bases from J, with 13 bases in between. Germline values: CDR1 SGHRS, CDR2 YFSETQ. The CDR3 runs to 15 residues. Here the CDR3 reads CASSFSGVGNYGYTF. As DNA, the CDR3 is TGCGCCAGCAGCTTTTCAGGGGTTGGCAACTATGGCTACACCTTC.

This clone was seen once. The rearrangement uses TRBV6-4 and TRBJ1-2; the match to TRBD1 covers 9 bases. J was trimmed by 4 bases and V by 2 bases; bases with no gene match: 5. CDR1 is MRHNA and CDR2 is SNTAGT in the germline V gene. This CDR3 is built from 15 residues. This chain's CDR3 is CASSDGGQGSYGYTF. DNA of the CDR3: TGTGCCAGCAGTGACGGGGGACAGGGTTCCTATGGCTACACCTTC.

The chain employs TRBV7-8 and TRBJ1-2; TRBD1 matches at 7 bases. The length of the CDR3 is 15 residues. Losses at the gene ends were 5 bases for V and 6 bases for J; bases not matched to a gene: 12. Germline V gene lookup returns CDR1 SGHVS and CDR2 FQNEAQ. CDR3 nucleotides: TGTGCCAGCAGCCCCCGTGACAGGGCCCCGGATGGCTACACCTTC. Its protein product is CASSPRDRAPDGYTF.